This TCR beta chain was obtained from a study of OX40 agonist ivuxolimab in advanced cancers. Overall study: Patients received ivuxolimab, an intravenous treatment, every 2 weeks at 0.01 to 10 mg/kg. Points from the study as a whole: CD8+ T cells were the subset that, on average, had more expanded clones than CD4+.

CDR3 length: 14 residues. The V gene's germline CDR1 is SGHVS and CDR2 FNYEAQ. V shed 5 bases and J shed 0 bases, with 10 bases lying between them. Profiling relied on immunoSEQ multiplex PCR, and the TCRdb table lists in-frame clones only, not all of them. The data show approximately 13,000 clones, 82% seen once. This clone was seen more than once but under ten times. Its antigen is undetermined. The input for sequencing was CD4+ or CD8+ T cells sorted from blood, taken in a trial of the OX40 agonist ivuxolimab. The TCR comes from an adult with an advanced solid tumor such as melanoma, head and neck, liver or kidney cancer. The chain couples TRBV7-6 to TRBJ1-1, with D perhaps matching TRBD1 (6 bases). Here the CDR3 DNA reads TGTGCCAGCAGCGTCGGGGACATGAACACTGAAGCTTTCTTT. Translated: CASSVGDMNTEAFF.